This T cell receptor beta chain was recovered during a study of T cell changes during pregnancy in multiple sclerosis. Assay used: immunoSEQ multiplex PCR; TCRdb lists only in-frame clones, some missing. Altogether 60,000 or so clones are present, roughly 90% being singletons, with the ten largest covering about 0.9%. Germline V gives CDR1 SGHRS, CDR2 YFSETQ. The CDR3 runs to 17 residues. V gave up 4 bases and J gave up 2 bases, with 22 bases separating them. The source material was peripheral blood, sampled before pregnancy. The chain links TRBV5-1 to TRBJ2-7; D is perhaps TRBD2 (5 bases). The origin of this receptor is a female donor with multiple sclerosis, enrolled in a pregnancy study. The DNA for the CDR3 is TGCGCCAGCAGCCTACTAACGGGCGAGGGCGGAACCTACGAGCAGTACTTC. Protein sequence: CASSLLTGEGGTYEQYF.